This T cell receptor (beta chain) comes out of a study of blood T cell repertoires in COVID-19. Germline loops: CDR1 LGHDT, CDR2 YNNKEL (reference sequence). The J segment lost 6 bases and the V segment lost 2 bases, leaving 13 bases of the junction unmatched. This CDR3 is 18 amino acids long. Assay: immunoSEQ multiplex PCR; the TCRdb copy retains only in-frame clones and omits some. This sample has 240,000 or so clones, with around 86% found just once. All recovered Cohort 3 donors got two negative PCRs, got clearance, or saw symptom resolution. The TCR sequence derives from a woman in her fifties or sixties who had recovered from COVID-19. Sequenced: PBMCs or T cells enriched from blood (not recorded which). V is TRBV3-1 (or the pseudogene TRBV3-2) and J is TRBJ1-5; 10 bases line up with TRBD1. The DNA of the CDR3 is TGTGCCAGCAGCCAAAGCCCGTCAAGACAGGGGGCAGGTCAGCCCCAGCATTTT. Protein sequence: CASSQSPSRQGAGQPQHF.